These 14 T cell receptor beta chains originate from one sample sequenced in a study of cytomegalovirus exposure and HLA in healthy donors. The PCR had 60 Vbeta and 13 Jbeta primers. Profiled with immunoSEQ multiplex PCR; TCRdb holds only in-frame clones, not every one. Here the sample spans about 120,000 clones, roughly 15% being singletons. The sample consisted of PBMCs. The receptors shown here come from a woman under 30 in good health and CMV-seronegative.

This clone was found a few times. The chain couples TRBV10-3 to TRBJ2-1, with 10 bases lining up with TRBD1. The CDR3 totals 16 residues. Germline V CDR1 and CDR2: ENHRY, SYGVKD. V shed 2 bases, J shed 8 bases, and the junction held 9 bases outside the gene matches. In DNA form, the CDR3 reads TGTGCCATCAGTGAGACCGGGACAGGGGTTCGCGATGAGCAGTTCTTC. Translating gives CAISETGTGVRDEQFF.

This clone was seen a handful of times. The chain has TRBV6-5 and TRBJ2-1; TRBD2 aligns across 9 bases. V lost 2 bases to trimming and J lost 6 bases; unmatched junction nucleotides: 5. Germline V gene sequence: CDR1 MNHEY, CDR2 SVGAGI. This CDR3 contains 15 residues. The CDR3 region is CASSYVGLATNEQFF. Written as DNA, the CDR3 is TGTGCCAGCAGTTACGTAGGACTAGCGACCAATGAGCAGTTCTTC.

CDR3 DNA sequence: TGTGCCAGCAGCCTCCAAGGGGGCTATGGCTACACCTTC. Translated: CASSLQGGYGYTF. The genes are TRBV6-6 and TRBJ1-2; D possibly corresponds to TRBD1 (6 bases). The V gene lost 6 bases and the J gene lost 4 bases, with 12 bases spanning the gap. Germline V lookup: CDR1 MNHNY, CDR2 SVGAGI (reference sequence). The CDR3 has 13 amino acids.

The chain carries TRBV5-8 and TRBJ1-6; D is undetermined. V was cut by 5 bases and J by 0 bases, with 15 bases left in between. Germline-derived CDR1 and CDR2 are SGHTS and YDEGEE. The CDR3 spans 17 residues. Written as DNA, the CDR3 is TGTGCCAGCAGACTCCCGGAGCCGAGCTCCTATAATTCACCCCTCCACTTT. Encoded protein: CASRLPEPSSYNSPLHF.

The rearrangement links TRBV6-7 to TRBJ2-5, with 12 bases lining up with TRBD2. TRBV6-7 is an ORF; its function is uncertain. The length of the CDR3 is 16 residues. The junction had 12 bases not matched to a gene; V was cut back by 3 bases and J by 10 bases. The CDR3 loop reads CASSYLTSGGSKCQYF. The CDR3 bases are TGTGCCAGCAGTTATCTTACTAGCGGGGGGTCAAAGTGCCAGTACTTC.

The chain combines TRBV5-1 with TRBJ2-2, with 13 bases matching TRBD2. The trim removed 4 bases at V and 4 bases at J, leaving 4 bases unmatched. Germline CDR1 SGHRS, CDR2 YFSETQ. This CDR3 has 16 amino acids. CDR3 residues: CASSPGLAGLTGELFF. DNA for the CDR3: TGCGCCAGCAGCCCGGGACTAGCGGGGCTCACCGGGGAGCTGTTTTTT.

DNA of the CDR3: TGTGCCAGCAGTCTAGGAGCGGGGGGCACCTACGAGCAGTACTTC. Amino acids: CASSLGAGGTYEQYF. The chain combines TRBV7-6 with TRBJ2-7; 9 bases map to TRBD2. CDR1 and CDR2 (germline): SGHVS, FNYEAQ. This CDR3 comprises 15 residues. V shed 6 bases and J 2 bases; nucleotides not matched to a gene: 8.

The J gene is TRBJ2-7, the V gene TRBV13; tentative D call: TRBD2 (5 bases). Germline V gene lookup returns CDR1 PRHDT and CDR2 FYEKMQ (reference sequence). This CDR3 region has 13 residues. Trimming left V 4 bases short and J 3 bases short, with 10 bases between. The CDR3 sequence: CASSSGRYYEQYF. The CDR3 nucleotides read TGTGCCAGCAGCTCGGGAAGGTACTACGAGCAGTACTTC.

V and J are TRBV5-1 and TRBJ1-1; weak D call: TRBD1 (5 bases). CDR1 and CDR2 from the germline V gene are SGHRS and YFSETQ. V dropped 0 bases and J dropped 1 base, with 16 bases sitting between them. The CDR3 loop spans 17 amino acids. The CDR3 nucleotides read TGCGCCAGCAGCTTGGGCCCTCCGGACACCTCGAACACTGAAGCTTTCTTT. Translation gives CASSLGPPDTSNTEAFF.

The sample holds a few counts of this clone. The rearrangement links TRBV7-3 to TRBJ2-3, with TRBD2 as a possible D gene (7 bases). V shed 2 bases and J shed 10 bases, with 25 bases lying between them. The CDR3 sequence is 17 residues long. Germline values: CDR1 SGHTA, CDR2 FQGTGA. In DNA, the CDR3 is TGTGCCAGCAGCTTACAGGGGCTAAGGGACTACCCTATGCCGCAGTATTTT. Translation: CASSLQGLRDYPMPQYF.

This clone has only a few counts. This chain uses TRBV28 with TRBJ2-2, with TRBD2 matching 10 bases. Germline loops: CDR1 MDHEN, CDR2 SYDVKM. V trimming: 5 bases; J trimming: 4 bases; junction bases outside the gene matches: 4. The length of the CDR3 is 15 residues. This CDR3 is CASSPAGGGTGELFF. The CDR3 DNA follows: TGTGCCAGCAGTCCAGCGGGGGGGGGCACCGGGGAGCTGTTTTTT.

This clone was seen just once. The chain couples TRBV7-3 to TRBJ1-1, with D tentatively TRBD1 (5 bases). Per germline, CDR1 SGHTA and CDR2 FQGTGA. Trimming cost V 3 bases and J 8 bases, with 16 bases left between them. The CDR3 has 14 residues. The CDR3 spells CASSLDIMDREAFF. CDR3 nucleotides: TGTGCCAGCAGCTTGGACATCATGGACCGGGAAGCTTTCTTT.

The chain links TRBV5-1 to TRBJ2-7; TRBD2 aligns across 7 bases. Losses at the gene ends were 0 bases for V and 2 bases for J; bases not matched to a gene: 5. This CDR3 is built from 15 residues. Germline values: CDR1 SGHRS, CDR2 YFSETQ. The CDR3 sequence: CASSLGGGGTYEQYF. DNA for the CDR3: TGCGCCAGCAGCTTGGGGGGCGGGGGAACCTACGAGCAGTACTTC. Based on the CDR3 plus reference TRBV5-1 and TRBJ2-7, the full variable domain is KAGVTQTPRYLIKTRGQQVTLSCSPISGHRSVSWYQQTPGQGLQFLFEYFSETQRNKGNFPGRFSGRQFSNSRSEMNVSTLELGDSALYLCASSLGGGGTYEQYFGPGTRLTVT.

For the CDR3, the DNA is TGTGCCAGCAGTTCGGGACTAGCGGGACCAGATACGCAGTATTTT. Translated, it gives CASSSGLAGPDTQYF. The chain couples TRBV6-1 to TRBJ2-3; TRBD2 matches at 13 bases. The junction had 3 bases not matched to a gene; V was cut back by 5 bases and J by 4 bases. This CDR3 is built from 15 residues. Germline V gene sequence: CDR1 MNHNS, CDR2 SASEGT.